Listed below are T cell receptor beta chains from one sample, sequenced in a study of blood T cell repertoires in COVID-19. Sequencing was performed with immunoSEQ multiplex PCR; in TCRdb, only in-frame clones are kept and a portion is missing. The table lists 250,000 to 300,000 clones, around 89% of them singletons. Source material: peripheral blood. The origin of the receptors is a woman in her fifties or sixties with COVID-19, enrolled during active disease. CDR3s include the opening cysteine and the closing phenylalanine or tryptophan. A D gene is named only where the DNA matches it firmly. Size tells how often a clone was seen (once, few, many) or the class of an expanded clone, and some rows leave it out.

TRBV9	NA	TRBD2	TRBJ2-5	TGTGCCAGCAGCGCCGGGGGACTACAAGAGACCCAGTACTTC	CASSAGGLQETQYF
TRBV6-5	NA	TRBD2	TRBJ2-1	TGTGCCTCCTGCAGGAGGCTAGCGGGGCTCAATGAGCAGTTCTTC	CASCRRLAGLNEQFF
TRBV7-2	NA	NA	TRBJ2-1	TGTGCCAGCAGCTTGGATGGAGCGGGTGCCTACAATGAGCAGTTCTTC	CASSLDGAGAYNEQFF
TRBV27	once	NA	TRBJ2-2	TGTGCCAGCAGTTCCCGACAGACGAACACCGGGGAGCTGTTTTTT	CASSSRQTNTGELFF
TRBV4-2	NA	NA	TRBJ1-3	TGTGCCAGCAGCCAAGAGGGCGACAGGAGCTCTGGAAACACCATATATTTT	CASSQEGDRSSGNTIYF
TRBV4-3	NA	NA	TRBJ2-3	TGCGCCAGCAGCCAAAGAGCCAGGAACACAGATACGCAGTATTTT	CASSQRARNTDTQYF
TRBV4-3	NA	NA	TRBJ2-1	TGCGCCAGCAGCCCCTTGGCGGGGAGCTCCTACAATGAGCAGTTCTTC	CASSPLAGSSYNEQFF
TRBV5-1	NA	NA	TRBJ1-1	TGCGCCAGCAGCTTGGCCGGGACAACGGGGTCTGAAGCTTTCTTT	CASSLAGTTGSEAFF
TRBV11-1	NA	TRBD1	TRBJ2-7	TGTGCCAGCAGCCAGTGGGAGGACAGACAGGGGTGGCAGTACTTC	CASSQWEDRQGWQYF
TRBV29-1	NA	TRBD1	TRBJ1-2	TGCAGCGTTGCCGGGACAGGGTATGGCTACACCTTC	CSVAGTGYGYTF
TRBV2	NA	NA	TRBJ1-2	TGTGCCAGCAGTCCCAGGGTCGGTCCTTCTAGTTATGGCTACACCTTC	CASSPRVGPSSYGYTF
TRBV20-1	NA	TRBD2	TRBJ2-5	TGCAGTGCTAGTACTAGCGGGGTCCAAGAGACCCAGTACTTC	CSASTSGVQETQYF
TRBV5-6	few	NA	TRBJ1-5	TGTGCCAGCAGCGGGAGTGGTCAGCCCCAGCATTTT	CASSGSGQPQHF
TRBV5-1	NA	NA	TRBJ2-1	TGCGCCAGCAGCTCCCTTAGAGCTCTAAATGAGCAGTTCTTC	CASSSLRALNEQFF
TRBV12-5	NA	NA	TRBJ1-5	TGTGCTAGTGGTTCGGCCAGGAGCAATCAGCCCCAGCATTTT	CASGSARSNQPQHF
TRBV11-1	NA	TRBD1	TRBJ2-1	TGTGCCAGCAGCTTAGGCAGGGGGAACTACAATGAGCAGTTCTTC	CASSLGRGNYNEQFF
TRBV15	NA	NA	TRBJ1-6	TGTGCCACCAGCAGAGACAGGGGCGCCCCTTGGGCACCCCTCCACTTT	CATSRDRGAPWAPLHF
TRBV6-6	few	TRBD1	TRBJ1-1	TGTGCCAGCAGCCTCGACAGGGGTACAGGTGAAGCTTTCTTT	CASSLDRGTGEAFF
TRBV7-2	NA	TRBD1	TRBJ1-5	TGTGCCAGCAGCTTCACAGGGGGCTTTAGCAATCAGCCCCAGCATTTT	CASSFTGGFSNQPQHF
TRBV19	NA	NA	TRBJ1-1	TGTGCCAGTAGTAGCAGGATCCCGGGACAACCTGAAGCTTTCTTT	CASSSRIPGQPEAFF
TRBV29-1	NA	NA	TRBJ1-1	TGCAGCTCCAGGGAGGCGACTGAAGCTTTCTTT	CSSREATEAFF
TRBV15	once	NA	TRBJ1-2	TGTGCCACCAGCAGAGATTTAATGGAGAGGAGACGTGGCTACACCTTC	CATSRDLMERRRGYTF
TRBV6-5	NA	NA	TRBJ2-3	TGTGCCAGCAGTTCGACGGGGGAAAGCACAGATACGCAGTATTTT	CASSSTGESTDTQYF
TRBV30	NA	NA	TRBJ1-3	TGTGCCTGGAAGGAGTCTGGAAACACCATATATTTT	CAWKESGNTIYF
TRBV4-3	NA	NA	TRBJ1-5	TGCGCCAGCAGCCAAGATTTGACAGTAAATCAGCCCCAGCATTTT	CASSQDLTVNQPQHF
TRBV19	NA	NA	TRBJ1-4	TGTGCCAGTAAACAGGAACGGTCCGCAACTAATGAAAAACTGTTTTTT	CASKQERSATNEKLFF
TRBV27	NA	NA	TRBJ2-3	TGTGCCAGCAGTCACTACCGGGACTCCACAGATACGCAGTATTTT	CASSHYRDSTDTQYF
TRBV5-8	NA	TRBD1	TRBJ1-5	TGTGCCAGCAGCGGACAGGAACGTCAGCCCCAGCATTTT	CASSGQERQPQHF
TRBV4-3	NA	NA	TRBJ2-7	TGCGCCAGCAGCCAAGGGGCAGGGGCCTACGAGCAGTACTTC	CASSQGAGAYEQYF
TRBV19	NA	NA	TRBJ1-5	TGTGCCAGTAGTATACAGAGACAGAATCAGCCCCAGCATTTT	CASSIQRQNQPQHF
TRBV27	once	NA	TRBJ1-6	TGTGCCAGCAATATTGTCGGAGGGGCGCGTAATTCACCCCTCCACTTT	CASNIVGGARNSPLHF
TRBV3-1/TRBV3-2	NA	TRBD2	TRBJ2-1	TGTGCCAGCAGCCAAGAACTAGCGGGGGGCTACAATGAGCAGTTCTTC	CASSQELAGGYNEQFF
TRBV7-3	NA	TRBD2	TRBJ2-7	TGTGCCAGCAGCCGGACTAGCCACGACGAGCAGTACTTC	CASSRTSHDEQYF
TRBV5-1	NA	NA	TRBJ1-5	TGCGCCAGCAGCTTAGGGGGTGGCAATCAGCCCCAGCATTTT	CASSLGGGNQPQHF
TRBV7-9	NA	TRBD1	TRBJ1-2	TGTGCCAGCCTCCCCCGGGACAGGGGCTTTGGCTACACCTTC	CASLPRDRGFGYTF
TRBV7-3	NA	NA	TRBJ2-1	TGTGCCAGCAGCTCTCTGGGGGGTAGCTCCTACAATGAGCAGTTCTTC	CASSSLGGSSYNEQFF
TRBV2	NA	NA	TRBJ2-7	TGTGCCAGCAGCAGGGAGGTCGAGCAGTACTTC	CASSREVEQYF
TRBV14	NA	NA	TRBJ1-1	TGTGCCAGCAGCCAAGTTAGGAACACTGAAGCTTTCTTT	CASSQVRNTEAFF
TRBV6-6	NA	TRBD1	TRBJ2-6	TGTGCCAGCACCCCTCTCAGGGGGTTTGGGGCCAACGTCCTGACTTTC	CASTPLRGFGANVLTF
TRBV10-3	NA	NA	TRBJ1-1	TGTGCCATCAGTGAGTCGCCGACAGTTGGAACTGAAGCTTTCTTT	CAISESPTVGTEAFF
TRBV6-4	NA	TRBD2	TRBJ2-3	TGTGCCAGCAGTGACTCCCTAGCGGGTGACACAGATACGCAGTATTTT	CASSDSLAGDTDTQYF
TRBV19	NA	NA	TRBJ2-5	TGTGCCAGTAGTATAGGGGCAGAGACCCAGTACTTC	CASSIGAETQYF
TRBV10-3	few	NA	TRBJ1-5	TGTGCCATCGGCATACCCAATCAGCCCCAGCATTTT	CAIGIPNQPQHF
TRBV7-2	NA	NA	TRBJ1-1	TGTGCCAGCAGCTTGCAGGGAGGGGTGGGCACTGAAGCTTTCTTT	CASSLQGGVGTEAFF
TRBV6-5	NA	NA	TRBJ1-5	TGTGCCAGCACCCAGGGCCCGAATCAGCCCCAGCATTTT	CASTQGPNQPQHF
TRBV18	NA	NA	TRBJ1-3	TGTGCCAGCTCACCACTACGGACACGGAACACCATATATTTT	CASSPLRTRNTIYF
TRBV5-1	once	NA	TRBJ2-7	TGCGCCAGCAGCCCGGGACAAGCTTCCCCTAGCTCCTACGAGCAGTACTTC	CASSPGQASPSSYEQYF
TRBV5-8	NA	NA	TRBJ2-5	TGTGCCAGCAGCTCCGGTACCCGACAAGAGACCCAGTACTTC	CASSSGTRQETQYF
TRBV30	NA	NA	TRBJ2-5	TGTGCCTGGAGTGATTTACCCACGGGGCAAGAGACCCAGTACTTC	CAWSDLPTGQETQYF